The present T cell receptor beta chain was sequenced within a study of blood T cell repertoires in COVID-19. Germline CDR1 LGHDT, CDR2 YNNKEL (reference sequence). This CDR3 has 15 amino acids. The V and J ends lost 4 bases and 4 bases, in that order; junction bases with no gene match: 5. Some clones are missing from TCRdb's copy, which holds only in-frame ones; the method was immunoSEQ multiplex PCR. The profile covers more than 150,000 clones, with roughly 89% appearing a single time and 0.6% to 0.8% taken by the ten largest. Material for sequencing was peripheral blood. V gene TRBV3-1 (or the pseudogene TRBV3-2) combines with J gene TRBJ2-1, with 9 bases lining up with TRBD2. The receptor was derived from a man between 50 and 59 years old with acute or convalescent COVID-19. The CDR3 here is CASSPGGREYNEQFF. Here the CDR3 DNA reads TGTGCCAGCAGCCCCGGCGGGAGGGAATACAATGAGCAGTTCTTC.